This entry describes one TCR beta chain. Its target is unknown. The data stem from a study of shared clonotypes between healthy human individuals. Study-wide results and caveats: Donor clonotype sharing was expected to depend on sequencing depth.

This CDR3 has 16 residues. The V gene's germline CDR1 is LGHNA and CDR2 YSLEER. Trimming stripped 1 base from V and 7 bases from J, with 19 bases between. Adult donors, all healthy and HIV-negative, had no recent acute infections or vaccinations. Each subset's genomic DNA was shared equally among a number of immunoSEQ plates. The repertoire was sequenced with immunoSEQ multiplex PCR; TCRdb's copy has only in-frame clones and lacks some. Here the sample spans 520,000 or so clones, around 74% being singletons. The source is a middle-aged woman in good health. Some clones in this sample may be carry-over from other donors' samples. The sequenced material came from PBMCs. The chain couples TRBV4-3 to TRBJ1-1, with D maybe TRBD1 (5 bases). CDR3 coding DNA: TGCGCCAGCAGCCAAGTTGGGGGGATCTTTGGCGGTGAAGCTTTCTTT. Residues: CASSQVGGIFGGEAFF.